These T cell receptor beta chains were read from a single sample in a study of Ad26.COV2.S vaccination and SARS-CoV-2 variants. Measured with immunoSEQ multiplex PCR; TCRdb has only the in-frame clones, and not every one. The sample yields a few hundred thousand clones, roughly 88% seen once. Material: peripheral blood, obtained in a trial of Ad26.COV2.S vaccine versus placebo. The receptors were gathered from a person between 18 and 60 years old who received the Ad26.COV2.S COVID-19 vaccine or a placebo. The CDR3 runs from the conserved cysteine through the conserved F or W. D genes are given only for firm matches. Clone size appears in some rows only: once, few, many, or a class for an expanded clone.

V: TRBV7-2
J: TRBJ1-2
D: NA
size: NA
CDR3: CASSLESGQSYGYTF
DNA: TGTGCCAGCAGCTTAGAATCCGGACAGAGCTATGGCTACACCTTC

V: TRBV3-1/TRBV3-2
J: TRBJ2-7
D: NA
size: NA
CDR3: CASSQAPSLKGEQYF
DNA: TGTGCCAGCAGCCAAGCCCCGTCGTTAAAGGGGGAGCAGTACTTC

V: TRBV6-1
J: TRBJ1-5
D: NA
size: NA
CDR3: CASSEIPSNQPQHF
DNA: TGTGCCAGCAGTGAAATTCCTAGCAATCAGCCCCAGCATTTT

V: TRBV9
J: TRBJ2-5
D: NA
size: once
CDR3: CASSVSVEETQYF
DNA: TGTGCCAGCAGCGTTTCTGTTGAAGAGACCCAGTACTTC

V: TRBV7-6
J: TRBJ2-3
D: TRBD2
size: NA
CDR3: CASSPRGGTDTQYF
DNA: TGTGCCAGCAGCCCCCGGGGGGGAACAGATACGCAGTATTTT

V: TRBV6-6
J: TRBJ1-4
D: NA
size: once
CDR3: CASSYSSEKLFF
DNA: TGTGCCAGCAGTTACTCTAGTGAAAAACTGTTTTTT

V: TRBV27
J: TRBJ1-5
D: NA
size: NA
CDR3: CASSTLGDQPQHF
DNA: TGTGCCAGCAGTACCCTAGGGGATCAGCCCCAGCATTTT

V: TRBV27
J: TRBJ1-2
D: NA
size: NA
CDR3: CGAGRGNNYGYTF
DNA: TGTGGCGCCGGGAGGGGGAATAACTATGGCTACACCTTC

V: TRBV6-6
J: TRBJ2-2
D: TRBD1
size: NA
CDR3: CASSYSGQGGTGELFF
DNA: TGTGCCAGCAGTTACTCGGGACAGGGAGGCACCGGGGAGCTGTTTTTT

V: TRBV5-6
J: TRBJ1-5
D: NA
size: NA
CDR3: CASSLLDQPQHF
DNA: TGTGCCAGCAGCCTATTAGATCAGCCCCAGCATTTT

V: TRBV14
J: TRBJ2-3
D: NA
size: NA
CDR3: CASSQVVGGALNSDTQYF
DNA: TGTGCCAGCAGCCAAGTCGTCGGCGGGGCCCTCAATTCCGATACGCAGTATTTT

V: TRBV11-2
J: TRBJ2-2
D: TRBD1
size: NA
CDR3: CASSLGQGSPNTGELFF
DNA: TGTGCCAGCAGCTTGGGACAGGGATCCCCGAACACCGGGGAGCTGTTTTTT

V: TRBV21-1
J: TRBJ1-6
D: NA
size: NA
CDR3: CASPKKWTQGDDYNSPLHF
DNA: TGTGCCAGCCCAAAAAAGTGGACACAGGGGGATGATTATAATTCACCCCTCCACTTT

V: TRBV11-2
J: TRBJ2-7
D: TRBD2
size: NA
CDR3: CASTPRSGGAHEQYF
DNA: TGTGCCAGCACCCCTCGGAGCGGGGGGGCCCACGAGCAGTACTTC

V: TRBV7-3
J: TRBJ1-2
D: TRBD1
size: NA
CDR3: CASSLDSGTEGYGYTF
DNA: TGTGCCAGCAGCTTGGATTCCGGGACAGAGGGCTATGGCTACACCTTC

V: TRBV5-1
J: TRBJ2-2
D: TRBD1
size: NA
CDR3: CASRRQGPNTGELFF
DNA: TGCGCCAGCAGACGACAGGGGCCGAACACCGGGGAGCTGTTTTTT

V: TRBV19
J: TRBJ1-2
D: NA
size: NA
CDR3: CASSIRGPGDYGYTF
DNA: TGTGCCAGTAGTATCAGAGGACCCGGGGACTATGGCTACACCTTC

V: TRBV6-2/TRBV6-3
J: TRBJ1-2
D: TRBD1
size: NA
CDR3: CASSYAGTGYYGYTF
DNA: TGTGCCAGCAGTTATGCTGGGACAGGGTACTATGGCTACACCTTC

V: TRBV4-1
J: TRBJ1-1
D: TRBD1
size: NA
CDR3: CASSQGTGPQNTEAFF
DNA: TGCGCCAGCAGCCAAGGGACAGGCCCCCAGAACACTGAAGCTTTCTTT

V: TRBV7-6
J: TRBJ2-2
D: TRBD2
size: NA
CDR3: CASSFSGDRTGELFF
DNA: TGTGCCAGCAGTTTTAGCGGGGACCGCACCGGGGAGCTGTTTTTT

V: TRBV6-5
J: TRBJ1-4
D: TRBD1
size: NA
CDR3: CASSRMGQGEEKLFF
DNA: TGTGCCAGCAGTAGAATGGGACAGGGTGAGGAAAAACTGTTTTTT

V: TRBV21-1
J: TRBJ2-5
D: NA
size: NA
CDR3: CASSSKGGQVSPQETQYF
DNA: TGTGCCAGCAGCTCAAAAGGGGGACAGGTAAGCCCCCAAGAGACCCAGTACTTC

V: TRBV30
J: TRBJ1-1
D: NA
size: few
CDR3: CAWSGTISRGEAFF
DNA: TGTGCCTGGAGTGGTACAATCAGTAGAGGTGAAGCTTTCTTT

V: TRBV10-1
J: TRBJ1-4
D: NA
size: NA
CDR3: CASSGGPATNEKLFF
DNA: TGCGCCAGCAGTGGAGGGCCAGCCACTAATGAAAAACTGTTTTTT

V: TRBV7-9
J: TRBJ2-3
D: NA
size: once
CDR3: CASSPSGGDTQYF
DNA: TGTGCCAGCAGCCCCTCTGGAGGAGATACGCAGTATTTT

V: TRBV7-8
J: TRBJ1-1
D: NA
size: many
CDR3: CASSATGNTEAFF
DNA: TGTGCCAGCAGCGCAACGGGGAACACTGAAGCTTTCTTT

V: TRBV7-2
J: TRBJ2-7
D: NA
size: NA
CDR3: CASSLGSGMWYEQYF
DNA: TGTGCCAGCAGCTTAGGATCTGGGATGTGGTACGAGCAGTACTTC

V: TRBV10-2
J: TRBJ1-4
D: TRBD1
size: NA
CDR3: CASSESRGLGEKLFF
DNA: TGCGCCAGCAGTGAGTCGAGGGGGCTTGGGGAAAAACTGTTTTTT

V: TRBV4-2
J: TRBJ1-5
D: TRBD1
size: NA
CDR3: CASSQGQGGGNQPQHF
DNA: TGTGCCAGCAGCCAAGGACAGGGTGGGGGCAATCAGCCCCAGCATTTT

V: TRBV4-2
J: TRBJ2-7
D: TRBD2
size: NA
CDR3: CASSRSAAGGLYEQYF
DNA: TGTGCCAGCAGCCGAAGCGCGGCGGGGGGGCTATACGAGCAGTACTTC

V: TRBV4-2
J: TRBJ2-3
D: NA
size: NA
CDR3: CASSWGGDDTDTQYF
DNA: TGTGCCAGCAGTTGGGGCGGGGACGACACAGATACGCAGTATTTT

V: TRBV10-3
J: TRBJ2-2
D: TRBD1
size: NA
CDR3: CAISGLGQGDTGELFF
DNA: TGTGCCATCAGTGGATTGGGACAGGGAGACACCGGGGAGCTGTTTTTT

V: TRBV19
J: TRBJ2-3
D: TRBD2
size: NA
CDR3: CASSIGAGGTDTQYF
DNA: TGTGCCAGTAGTATAGGGGCGGGGGGAACAGATACGCAGTATTTT

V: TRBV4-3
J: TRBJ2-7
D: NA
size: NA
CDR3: CASSQDTSDNSYEQYF
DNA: TGCGCCAGCAGCCAAGATACCAGTGATAACTCCTACGAGCAGTACTTC

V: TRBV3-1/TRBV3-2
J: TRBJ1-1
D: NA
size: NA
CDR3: CASSQGFGTEAFF
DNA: TGTGCCAGCAGCCAGGGCTTTGGGACTGAAGCTTTCTTT

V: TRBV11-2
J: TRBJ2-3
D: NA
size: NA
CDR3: CASSLSHTDTQYF
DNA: TGTGCCAGCAGCTTATCCCACACAGATACGCAGTATTTT

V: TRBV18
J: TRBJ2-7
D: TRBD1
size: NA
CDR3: CASSPTGTGLSYEQYF
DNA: TGTGCCAGCTCTCCTACCGGGACAGGGTTATCCTACGAGCAGTACTTC

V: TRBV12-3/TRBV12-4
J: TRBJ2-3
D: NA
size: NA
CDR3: CASSLGDTQYF
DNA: TGTGCCAGCAGTTTAGGAGATACGCAGTATTTT

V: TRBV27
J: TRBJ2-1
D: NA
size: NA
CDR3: CASSLAGIGYNEQFF
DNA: TGTGCCAGCAGTTTAGCAGGAATTGGGTACAATGAGCAGTTCTTC

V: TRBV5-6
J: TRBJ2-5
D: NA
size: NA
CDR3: CASSPLLGGTETQYF
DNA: TGTGCCAGCAGCCCACTCCTCGGCGGTACGGAGACCCAGTACTTC

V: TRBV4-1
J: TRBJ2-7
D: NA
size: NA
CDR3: CASSPGDRSYEQYF
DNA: TGCGCCAGCAGCCCCGGGGACCGCTCCTACGAGCAGTACTTC

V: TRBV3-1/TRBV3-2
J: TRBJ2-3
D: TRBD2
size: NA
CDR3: CASSATSGDTDTQYF
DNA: TGTGCCAGCAGCGCCACTAGCGGGGACACAGATACGCAGTATTTT

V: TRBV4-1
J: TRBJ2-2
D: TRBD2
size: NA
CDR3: CASSQGVRLAGAGELFF
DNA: TGCGCCAGCAGCCAAGGAGTTAGACTAGCGGGGGCTGGGGAGCTGTTTTTT

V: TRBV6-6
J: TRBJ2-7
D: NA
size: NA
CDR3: CASSKDGPSYEQYF
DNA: TGTGCCAGCAGTAAGGACGGTCCCTCCTACGAGCAGTACTTC

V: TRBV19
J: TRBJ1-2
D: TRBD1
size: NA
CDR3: CASSTQRTGGGGGYTF
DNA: TGTGCCAGTAGTACCCAAAGGACAGGGGGCGGAGGAGGCTACACCTTC

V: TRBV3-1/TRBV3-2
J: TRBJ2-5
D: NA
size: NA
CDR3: CASSLMVAVDQETQYF
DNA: TGTGCCAGCAGCCTGATGGTAGCAGTGGATCAAGAGACCCAGTACTTC

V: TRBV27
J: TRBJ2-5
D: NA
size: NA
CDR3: CASISQGGTQYF
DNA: TGTGCCAGCATCTCCCAGGGGGGGACCCAGTACTTC

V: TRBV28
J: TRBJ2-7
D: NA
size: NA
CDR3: CASSLHREREQYF
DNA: TGTGCCAGCAGTTTGCACAGGGAACGCGAGCAGTACTTC

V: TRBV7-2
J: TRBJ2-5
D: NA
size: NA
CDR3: CASSLGGYQETQYF
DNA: TGTGCCAGCAGCTTAGGGGGATACCAAGAGACCCAGTACTTC

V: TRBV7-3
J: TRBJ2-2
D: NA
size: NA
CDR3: CASSLSGSGTGELFF
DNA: TGTGCCAGCAGCTTAAGCGGTTCAGGGACCGGGGAGCTGTTTTTT

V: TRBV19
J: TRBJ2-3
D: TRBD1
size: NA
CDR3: CASSTTRDRGTDTQYF
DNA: TGTGCCAGTAGTACAACCCGGGACAGGGGCACAGATACGCAGTATTTT

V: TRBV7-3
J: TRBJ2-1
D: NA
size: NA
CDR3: CASSLGNRLAGLDNEQFF
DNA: TGTGCCAGCAGCTTAGGTAATCGATTGGCGGGCCTAGACAATGAGCAGTTCTTC

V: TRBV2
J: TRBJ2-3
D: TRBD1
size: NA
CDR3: CASSAGYPGQFPGDTQYF
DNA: TGTGCCAGCAGCGCCGGGTACCCGGGACAGTTTCCGGGAGATACGCAGTATTTT